This TCR beta chain was profiled in a study of OX40 agonist ivuxolimab in advanced cancers. Study details: Each patient was given ivuxolimab into a vein every 2 weeks, at 0.01 to 10 mg/kg. Antecedent anti-PD-1, anti-PD-L1 or anti-CTLA-4 therapy was permissible, with about 40% having received some. Study-level points and caveats: The study found that CD8+ T cells averaged more expanded clones than CD4+.

Points on this clone: The antigen is undetermined.

Method: immunoSEQ multiplex PCR; TCRdb's copy keeps in-frame clones and lacks some. Among over 25,000 clones listed, 75% to 90% were seen once. The CDR3 is 14 amino acids. The germline CDR1 and CDR2 sequences are SGHTA and FQGTGA. V was trimmed by 1 base and J by 4 bases, leaving 9 bases between them. The sequence was collected from an adult with an advanced solid tumor such as melanoma, head and neck, liver or kidney cancer. The genes are TRBV7-3 and TRBJ2-3; D unresolved. The sequences come from CD4+ or CD8+ T cells sorted from blood, collected in a trial of the OX40 agonist ivuxolimab. The CDR3 loop reads CASSLIGGADTQYF. The CDR3, as DNA: TGTGCCAGCAGCTTAATCGGCGGCGCAGATACGCAGTATTTT. The full variable domain, rest sourced from reference TRBV7-3 and TRBJ2-3, is GAGVSQTPSNKVTEKGKYVELRCDPISGHTALYWYRQSLGQGPEFLIYFQGTGAADDSGLPNDRFFAVRPEGSVSTLKIQRTERGDSAVYLCASSLIGGADTQYFGPGTRLTVL.